One T cell receptor (beta chain) is described in this entry. This sample is drawn from a study of T cells after somatic rescue of genetic block. V lost 5 bases to trimming and J lost 6 bases; unmatched junction nucleotides: 1. CDR1 is SGHAT, CDR2 FQNNGV, per germline. This CDR3 has 11 residues. TCRdb's copy holds only in-frame clones and misses some; the assay was immunoSEQ multiplex PCR. Here the sample spans 55,000 or so clones, approximately 96% being singletons. The gene calls are TRBV11-2 and TRBJ2-7; the match to TRBD1 covers 7 bases. Sequences were obtained from peripheral blood mononuclear cells (PBMCs). This clonotype originated in a child younger than two. The CDR3 sequence is CASSRQGEQYF. The CDR3 coding sequence is TGTGCCAGCAGCCGACAGGGCGAGCAGTACTTC.